This entry concerns a single T cell receptor beta chain. No antigen is known for it. Amplification targeted TCR beta CDR3 regions from RNA transcripts. TCR CDR3 underwent first-round RT-PCR with the HTBI primer set. TCRdb itself ran the multiplex PCR reads through MiXCR, one entry per CDR3 protein. The table lists a few hundred thousand distinct CDR3 sequences, roughly 17% of them singletons, with under 20% in the top ten. This entry is derived from a study of T cells in Graves' hyperthyroidism and ophthalmopathy. Notes on the study in general: Most expanded thyroid clonotypes above 0.001 also appeared in blood.

The CDR3 contains 14 residues. Trimming stripped 3 bases from V and 4 bases from J, with 11 bases between. Per the germline V gene, CDR1 is KGHDR and CDR2 is SFDVKD. Sequenced material: blood. The V call is TRBV24-1, the J call TRBJ1-2; D call uncertain. The TCR originated in a woman aged 18-30 years with Graves' ophthalmopathy. CDR3 coding DNA: TGTGCCACCAGTGATGGAGCGGTAGGCTATGGCTACACCTTC. Its translation is CATSDGAVGYGYTF.